What follows are 18 T cell receptor beta chains derived from one specimen sequenced in a study of T cell responses to AZD1222 COVID-19 vaccine. Generated by immunoSEQ multiplex PCR, the TCRdb table keeps only in-frame clones and is missing some. The data show 100,000 to 150,000 clones, about 91% seen once. The sequencing used peripheral blood, collected 28 days after the second AZD1222 dose. The receptors here all came from an adult who received the AZD1222 COVID-19 vaccine.

For the CDR3, the DNA is TGTGCCAGCAGCGTAGTGGGGGAGGTTCCTTTTATATGGGACACTGAAGCTTTCTTT. Encoded protein: CASSVVGEVPFIWDTEAFF. The chain couples TRBV9 to TRBJ1-1; D may be TRBD1 (5 bases). Germline V gene lookup returns CDR1 SGDLS and CDR2 YYNGEE. V gave up 0 bases and J gave up 3 bases, with 24 bases separating them. The CDR3 runs to 19 residues.

The chain joins TRBV7-9 to TRBJ2-5, with a weak D call TRBD1 (6 bases). Trimming left V 3 bases short and J 1 base short, with 15 bases between. The CDR3 is 16 residues long. Germline V gene sequence: CDR1 SEHNR, CDR2 FQNEAQ (reference sequence). For the CDR3, the DNA is TGTGCCAGCAGCTTGCGTTTAACAGGGTCCCAAGAGACCCAGTACTTC. Protein: CASSLRLTGSQETQYF. Together with reference TRBV7-9 and TRBJ2-5, the CDR3 gives the full variable domain: DTGVSQNPRHKITKRGQNVTFRCDPISEHNRLYWYRQTLGQGPEFLTYFQNEAQLEKSRLLSDRFSAERPKGSFSTLEIQRTEQGDSAMYLCASSLRLTGSQETQYFGPGTRLLVL.

The chain uses TRBV10-2 and TRBJ2-2; D is unclear. Germline loops: CDR1 WSHSY, CDR2 SAAADI. The CDR3 is 16 residues long. Trimming stripped 6 bases from V and 6 bases from J, with 20 bases between. The CDR3 sequence: CASSIKLGYLPGELFF. CDR3 bases: TGCGCCAGCAGCATAAAGTTAGGGTATTTGCCCGGGGAGCTGTTTTTT.

This chain connects TRBV7-2 to TRBJ1-2; 12 nucleotides match TRBD1. The CDR3 extends over 12 amino acids. J gave up 13 bases and V 5 bases, and 5 bases lay outside the gene matches. Germline CDR1 SGHTA, CDR2 FQGNSA. In DNA, the CDR3 is TGTGCCAGCAGCATGGGGGACAGGGGGCTCACCTTC. As protein: CASSMGDRGLTF. Full variable domain (remainder filled in from reference TRBV7-2 and TRBJ1-2): GAGVSQSPSNKVTEKGKDVELRCDPISGHTALYWYRQSLGQGLEFLIYFQGNSAPDKSGLPSDRFSAERTGGSVSTLTIQRTQQEDSAVYLCASSMGDRGLTFGSGTRLTVV.

The chain couples TRBV6-5 to TRBJ1-5; TRBD1 might be the D (5 bases). V lost 6 bases to trimming and J lost 2 bases, with 14 bases between them. This CDR3 spans 15 amino acids. Germline loops: CDR1 MNHEY, CDR2 SVGAGI. CDR3 in amino acids: CASSVLWGGNQPQHF. The CDR3 bases are TGTGCCAGCAGCGTTCTTTGGGGGGGCAATCAGCCCCAGCATTTT.

This rearrangement joins TRBV5-1 to TRBJ2-3; D not resolved. CDR1 SGHRS and CDR2 YFSETQ come from the germline V gene. This CDR3 region has 12 residues. V was cut by 2 bases and J by 5 bases, with 6 bases left in between. The CDR3 reads CASSLLKDTQYF. The CDR3 DNA follows: TGCGCCAGCAGCTTACTGAAAGATACGCAGTATTTT.

The V gene is TRBV7-9, the J gene TRBJ2-2; 9 positions agree with TRBD1. This CDR3 has 16 amino acids. Trimming removed 4 bases from V and 5 bases from J; junction bases left unmatched: 8. CDR1 is SEHNR, CDR2 FQNEAQ, per germline (reference sequence). The CDR3 here is CASSSRGDRATGELFF. The CDR3 coding sequence is TGTGCCAGCAGCTCGAGGGGGGACAGGGCTACCGGGGAGCTGTTTTTT.

The chain uses TRBV5-1 and TRBJ1-3, with D perhaps TRBD1 (5 bases). The CDR3 covers 15 residues. Between the trimmed V and J ends, which lost 4 bases and 0 bases, there was a span of 11 bases. Germline V gene data show CDR1 as SGHRS and CDR2 as YFSETQ. The CDR3 sequence is CASSRDGISGNTIYF. The CDR3 bases are TGCGCCAGCAGCCGGGACGGGATCTCTGGAAACACCATATATTTT. The variable domain in full, with the rest retrieved from reference TRBV5-1 and TRBJ1-3, is KAGVTQTPRYLIKTRGQQVTLSCSPISGHRSVSWYQQTPGQGLQFLFEYFSETQRNKGNFPGRFSGRQFSNSRSEMNVSTLELGDSALYLCASSRDGISGNTIYFGEGSWLTVV.

The genes are TRBV27 and TRBJ2-2; TRBD2 matches 9 bases. The germline V gene encodes CDR1 MNHEY and CDR2 SMNVEV (reference sequence). There are 16 residues in the CDR3. With V trimmed by 5 bases and J by 3 bases, 7 bases remained unmatched. The CDR3 loop is CASSTQAGGHTGELFF. DNA for the CDR3: TGTGCCAGCAGTACCCAAGCGGGAGGACACACCGGGGAGCTGTTTTTT.

The genes are TRBV30 and TRBJ1-1; tentative D call: TRBD1 (5 bases). V shed 3 bases and J shed 0 bases, with 14 bases lying between them. The CDR3 is 15 residues long. Germline V gene lookup returns CDR1 GTSNPN and CDR2 SVGIG (reference sequence). The CDR3 nucleotides are TGTGCCTGGAGCGCAGGGATCATTGTGAACACTGAAGCTTTCTTT. Encoded protein: CAWSAGIIVNTEAFF.

The chain employs TRBV7-3 and TRBJ2-1; 14 bases are shared with TRBD2. J gave up 7 bases and V 5 bases, and 4 bases lay outside the gene matches. The germline CDR1 and CDR2 sequences are SGHTA and FQGTGA. The CDR3 has 15 amino acids. The CDR3 nucleotides are TGTGCCAGCAGCGGGACTAGCGGGAGATCAAATGAGCAGTTCTTC. It codes for CASSGTSGRSNEQFF.

The rearrangement links TRBV6-5 to TRBJ1-5; D is unclear. Germline assignment: CDR1 MNHEY and CDR2 SVGAGI. The CDR3 runs 16 residues. Trimming pared 2 bases from V and 5 bases from J, leaving 16 bases between. CDR3 protein: CASSYAESTSHQPQHF. DNA of the CDR3: TGTGCCAGCAGTTACGCGGAGAGCACTTCTCATCAGCCCCAGCATTTT.

This clone was counted once. The chain links TRBV5-5 to TRBJ1-4, with D unresolved. CDR1 SGHKS and CDR2 YYEKEE come from the germline V gene (reference sequence). This CDR3 region has 14 residues. The V end lost 2 bases, the J end lost 6 bases, and 11 bases lay between the germline ends. The chain's CDR3 is CASSFASVHEKLFF. The CDR3 bases are TGTGCCAGCAGCTTTGCGTCAGTGCATGAAAAACTGTTTTTT.

V usage is TRBV27 and J usage is TRBJ1-6, with D perhaps matching TRBD1 (5 bases). The CDR3 spans 15 residues. Trimming stripped 0 bases from V and 4 bases from J, with 7 bases between. CDR1 MNHEY and CDR2 SMNVEV come from the germline V gene (reference sequence). The CDR3 protein is CASSLSGPYNSPLHF. CDR3 in DNA: TGTGCCAGCAGTTTATCGGGGCCTTATAATTCACCCCTCCACTTT.

V gene TRBV18 combines with J gene TRBJ1-2; perhaps TRBD1 as D (6 bases). Germline V lookup: CDR1 KGHSH, CDR2 LQKENI. The V end was cut by 2 bases, the J end by 4 bases, with 14 bases between. The CDR3 is 15 residues long. CDR3 region: CASSPSSDRSYGYTF. DNA of the CDR3: TGTGCCAGCTCACCATCCAGCGACAGGAGCTATGGCTACACCTTC.

CDR3 coding DNA: TGTGCCAGCAGCGTTGAACCGGGACGGACCTACGAGCAGTACTTC. Translated, it gives CASSVEPGRTYEQYF. The chain employs TRBV9 and TRBJ2-7; D assignment may be TRBD1 or TRBD2 (5 bases each). In germline, CDR1 is SGDLS, CDR2 YYNGEE. CDR3 length: 15 residues. The V gene lost 2 bases and the J gene lost 2 bases, with 14 bases spanning the gap.

In DNA form, the CDR3 reads TGTGCCAGCAGCCATGGGACCCTTAACTATGGCTACACCTTC. Translation gives CASSHGTLNYGYTF. V gene TRBV7-2 combines with J gene TRBJ1-2, with D possibly matching TRBD1 (5 bases). V was cut by 5 bases and J by 1 base, with 11 bases left in between. Germline V CDR1 and CDR2: SGHTA, FQGNSA. The CDR3 has 14 residues.

This clone was picked up a small number of times. The rearrangement joins TRBV12-5 to TRBJ1-4; D is unresolved. The V end was cut by 0 bases, the J end by 0 bases, with 5 bases between. The CDR3 has 15 amino acids. Per the germline V gene, CDR1 is LGHNT and CDR2 is FRNRAP. The CDR3 DNA follows: TGTGCTAGTGGTTTGGTAGCCTCAACTAATGAAAAACTGTTTTTT. Amino acid sequence: CASGLVASTNEKLFF.